Many counts were recorded for the clone carrying this TCR beta chain. Its cognate antigen is unknown. This entry comes from a study of T cells after yellow fever vaccination. Overall study: Any fraction with a low cell number was prepared using SMART-Seq v4 Ultra Low Input. Study-wide results and limits: CD4 and CD8 compartments shared a small share of clonotypes. Subsequent booster samples again held most clones from primary vaccination (more than 95% CD4, roughly 91% CD8).

TCR cDNA, made by 5'RACE template switching, carried an added universal primer site and UMIs. TCRdb used MiXCR to reprocess the 5' RACE reads, holding one entry per CDR3 protein. The table shows hundreds of thousands of distinct CDR3 sequences, with roughly 9.4% occurring only once. V was shortened by 3 bases and J by 7 bases, with 21 bases between the two germline ends. This CDR3 is built from 17 residues. The source material was PBMCs, sampled on the day of the first yellow fever vaccination. The TCR sequence derives from a man between 18 and 35 years old who received the YFV17D yellow fever vaccine. The V call is TRBV12-3 or TRBV12-4, the J call TRBJ1-4, with D maybe TRBD1 (5 bases). The CDR3 DNA reads TGTGCCAGCAGTTTTACCAACCTTGCAGGGAACGGTGAAAAACTGTTTTTT. Amino acid sequence: CASSFTNLAGNGEKLFF.